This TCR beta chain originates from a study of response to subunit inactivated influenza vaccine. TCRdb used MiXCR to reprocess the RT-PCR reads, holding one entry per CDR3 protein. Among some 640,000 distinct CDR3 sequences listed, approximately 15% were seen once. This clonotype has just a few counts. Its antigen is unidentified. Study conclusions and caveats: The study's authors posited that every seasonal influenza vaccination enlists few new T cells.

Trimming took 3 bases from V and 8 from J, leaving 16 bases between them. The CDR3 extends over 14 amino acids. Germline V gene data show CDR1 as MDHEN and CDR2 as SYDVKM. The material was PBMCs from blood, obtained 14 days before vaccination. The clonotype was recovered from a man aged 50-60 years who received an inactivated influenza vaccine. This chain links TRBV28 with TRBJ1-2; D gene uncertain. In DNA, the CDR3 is TGTGCCAGCAGTTTGTACGGCGGGGTGGGCGGCTACACCTTC. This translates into CASSLYGGVGGYTF.